This T cell receptor beta chain was documented in a study of regulatory T cells in long-lasting Graves disease. Unmatched junction bases numbered 9, after V lost 4 bases and J lost 5 bases. CDR1 and CDR2 from the germline V gene are SGHRS and YFSETQ. The CDR3 spans 14 residues. Indicated time point: newly diagnosed GD, antithyroid drugs for less than 3 months. RNA isolated from PBMCs was used to make the TCR library. With iRepertoire HTBI primers and Arm-PCR of CDR3 regions, TCR beta libraries were built. MiXCR, applied by TCRdb to the multiplex PCR reads, yields one record per CDR3 protein. The sample includes 560,000 or so distinct CDR3 sequences, 15% to 20% of them seen just once. There are many counts of this clonotype. These data were likewise used in another study, on T cells in Graves' hyperthyroidism and ophthalmopathy. As reported in that work: RT-PCR in the first round (using the HTBI primer set) targeted the TCR CDR3.

The chain recombines TRBV5-1 with TRBJ2-7; 7 positions match TRBD2. The input for sequencing was peripheral blood mononuclear cells (PBMCs), taken at new diagnosis, from a patient treated with antithyroid drugs. The sequence was collected from a man younger than 35 with Graves disease. In nucleotides, the CDR3 is TGCGCCAGCAGCCCCGCTGGCGGGAGCCACGAGCAGTACTTC. It is translated as CASSPAGGSHEQYF.